This T cell receptor (beta chain) derives from a study of monozygotic twins with cystic fibrosis. Germline values: CDR1 WSHSY, CDR2 SAAADI. The CDR3 has 12 residues. Trimming shortened V by 9 bases and J by 11 bases, and 19 bases separated the two germline ends. Measured with immunoSEQ multiplex PCR; TCRdb has only the in-frame clones, and not every one. The data show under 25,000 clones, with about 97% seen just once and 0.12% to 0.15% held by the top ten. This clone was seen only once. Sequenced: blood. This chain links TRBV10-2 with TRBJ2-5, with D perhaps assigned TRBD1 or TRBD2 (6 bases each). The sequence derives from a girl under 18 with cystic fibrosis. CDR3 DNA sequence: TGCGCCAGTACCCAGGGGTCTCGGGAGCAGTACTTC. Translating it yields CASTQGSREQYF.